This T cell receptor (beta chain) was captured in a study of T cells in Graves' hyperthyroidism and ophthalmopathy. Background on the study: Blood from the periphery was taken at initial diagnosis, before any treatment.

RNA transcripts provided the source from which TCR beta CDR3 regions were amplified. The primer set for the first-round RT-PCR of the TCR CDR3 was HTBI. A single record per CDR3 protein comes from TCRdb applying MiXCR to the multiplex PCR reads. The repertoire holds 690,000 or so distinct CDR3 sequences, with approximately 18% as singletons. Germline V gives CDR1 WSHSY, CDR2 SAAADI. The CDR3 covers 15 residues. Trimming cost V 6 bases and J 0 bases, with 9 bases left between them. This clonotype was counted once. The TCR sequence derives from a woman aged 50 to 60 with Graves' hyperthyroidism that later progressed to Graves' ophthalmopathy. This rearrangement joins TRBV10-2 to TRBJ2-6; D ambiguous. Source material: blood. The CDR3 sequence is CASRSSGSGANVLTF. In nucleotides, the CDR3 is TGCGCCAGCAGATCGTCGGGCTCTGGGGCCAACGTCCTGACTTTC.